This paragraph covers one T cell receptor beta chain sequence. What it binds is unknown. Germline V gene lookup returns CDR1 KGHSH and CDR2 LQKENI. This CDR3 is 14 amino acids long. V lost 6 bases to trimming and J lost 4 bases, with 15 bases between them. Libraries were prepared by immunoSEQ multiplex PCR; TCRdb keeps only in-frame clonotypes and omits some of them. The sample has tens of thousands of clones, roughly 89% seen once; the top ten hold about 2%. The data derive from a study of a mutant IDH1 vaccine in newly diagnosed glioma. Across the whole study: Previous treatment comprised radiotherapy, temozolomide, or both, mostly both. Notes on the study in general: Whatever changes occurred in top peripheral T cell clonotypes seemed unrelated to pseudoprogression.

Time point here: week 11, during vaccination. Each dose of the vaccine consisted of 300 ug of mutant IDH1 20-mer peptide, with topical imiquimod. Sample: PBMCs, taken from a glioma patient whose treatment included an IDH1 peptide vaccine. The receptor's source is a man aged 40-55 years with glioma. The chain uses TRBV18 and TRBJ1-1; no firm D call. CDR3 sequence (DNA): TGTGCCAGCTCCCTAACCGTGGACGTCACTGAAGCTTTCTTT. Residues: CASSLTVDVTEAFF.